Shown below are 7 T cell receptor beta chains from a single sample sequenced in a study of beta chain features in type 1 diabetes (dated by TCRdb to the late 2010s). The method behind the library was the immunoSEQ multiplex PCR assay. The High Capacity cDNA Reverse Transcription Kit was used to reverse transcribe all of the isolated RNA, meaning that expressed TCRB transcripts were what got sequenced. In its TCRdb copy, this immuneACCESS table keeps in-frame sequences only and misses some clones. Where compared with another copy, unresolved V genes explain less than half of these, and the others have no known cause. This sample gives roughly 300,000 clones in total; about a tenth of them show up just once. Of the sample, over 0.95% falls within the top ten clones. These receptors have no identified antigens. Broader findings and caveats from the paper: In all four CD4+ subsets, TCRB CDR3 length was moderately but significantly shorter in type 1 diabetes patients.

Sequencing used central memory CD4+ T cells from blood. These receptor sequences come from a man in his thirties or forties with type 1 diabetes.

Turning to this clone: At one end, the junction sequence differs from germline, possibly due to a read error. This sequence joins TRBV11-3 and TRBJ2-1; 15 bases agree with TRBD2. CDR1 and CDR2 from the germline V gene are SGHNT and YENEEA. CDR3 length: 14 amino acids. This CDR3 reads CASSSRTSGGATIF. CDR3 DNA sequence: TGTGCCAGCAGCTCCCGGACTAGCGGGGGGGCCACAATCTTC.

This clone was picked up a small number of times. The DNA of the CDR3 is TGTGCCAGCAGCCGTGAGCTGGAAAGGACCCAGTACTTC. This sequence encodes CASSRELERTQYF. The V gene is TRBV11-2, the J gene TRBJ2-5; D uncertain. Germline assignment: CDR1 SGHAT and CDR2 FQNNGV. CDR3 length equals 13 residues. Trimming left V 5 bases short and J 7 bases short, with 14 bases between.

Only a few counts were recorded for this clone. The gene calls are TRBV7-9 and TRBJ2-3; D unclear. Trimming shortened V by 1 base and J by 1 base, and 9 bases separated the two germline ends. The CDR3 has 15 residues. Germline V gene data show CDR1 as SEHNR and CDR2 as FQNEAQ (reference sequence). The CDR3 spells CASSLGLEGTDTQYF. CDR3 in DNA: TGTGCCAGCAGCTTAGGGCTTGAGGGCACAGATACGCAGTATTTT. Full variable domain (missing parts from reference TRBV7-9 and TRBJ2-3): DTGVSQNPRHKITKRGQNVTFRCDPISEHNRLYWYRQTLGQGPEFLTYFQNEAQLEKSRLLSDRFSAERPKGSFSTLEIQRTEQGDSAMYLCASSLGLEGTDTQYFGPGTRLTVL.

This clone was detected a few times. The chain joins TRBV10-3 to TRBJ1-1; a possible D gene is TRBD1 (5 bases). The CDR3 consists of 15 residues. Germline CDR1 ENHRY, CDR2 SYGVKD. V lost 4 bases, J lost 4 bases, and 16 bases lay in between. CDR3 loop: CAISGTQVGSTEAFF. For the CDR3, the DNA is TGTGCCATCAGTGGGACACAGGTCGGAAGCACTGAAGCTTTCTTT.

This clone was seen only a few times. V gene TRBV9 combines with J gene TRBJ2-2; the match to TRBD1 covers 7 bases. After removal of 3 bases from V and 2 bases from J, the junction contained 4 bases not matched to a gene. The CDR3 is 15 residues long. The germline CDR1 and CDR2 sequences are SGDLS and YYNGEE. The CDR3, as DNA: TGTGCCAGCAGCGCCAAGGGGGCTAACACCGGGGAGCTGTTTTTT. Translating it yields CASSAKGANTGELFF.

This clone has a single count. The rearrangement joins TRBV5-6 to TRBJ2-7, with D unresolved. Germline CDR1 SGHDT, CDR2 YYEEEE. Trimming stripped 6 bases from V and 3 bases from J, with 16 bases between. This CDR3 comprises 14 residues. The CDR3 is CASTRWGTNYEQYF. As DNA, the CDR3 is TGTGCCAGCACCCGGTGGGGAACAAACTACGAGCAGTACTTC.

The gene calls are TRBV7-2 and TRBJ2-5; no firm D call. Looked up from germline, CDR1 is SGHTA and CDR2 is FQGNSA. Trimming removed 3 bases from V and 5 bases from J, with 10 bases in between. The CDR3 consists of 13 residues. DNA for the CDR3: TGTGCCAGCAGCTTTTCACCGGCGGAGACCCAGTACTTC. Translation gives CASSFSPAETQYF.